This TCR beta chain originates from a study of spatial heterogeneity in lung cancer. This clonotype was counted ten times or more. V dropped 0 bases and J dropped 2; count of bases not matched to a gene: 21. The CDR3 length is 22 residues. The germline V gene has CDR1 SGHKS and CDR2 YYEKEE (reference sequence). Time point denoted: sample taken at primary tumor resection. TCRdb itself ran the 5' RACE reads through MiXCR, one entry per CDR3 protein. The repertoire holds under 25,000 distinct CDR3 sequences, with roughly 7% as singletons. The sequenced sample was PBMCs, obtained at surgery. The TCR was taken from a male donor with early-stage non-small cell lung cancer. The chain has TRBV5-5 and TRBJ2-1; 9 bases match TRBD2. CDR3 residues: CASSLAIVGLALSAKAYNEQFF. CDR3 nucleotide sequence: TGTGCCAGCAGCTTGGCGATAGTAGGACTAGCGCTATCTGCCAAGGCCTACAATGAGCAGTTCTTC.